The 7 T cell receptor beta chains below were found in one sample sequenced in a study of neurological immune-mediated disorders. TCRdb re-called the 5' RACE reads with MiXCR, one entry per CDR3 protein. Of under 45,000 distinct CDR3 sequences in the sample, more than 14% are singletons; the top ten hold around 4%. The sample consisted of CD4+ T cells from blood. Source of these receptors: a woman aged 60-70 years with HTLV-1-associated myelopathy (HAM/TSP).

A note on this clonotype: The junction and the germline gene differ at one end; a read error may be behind it. The chain joins TRBV5-5 to TRBJ1-1; 7 bases agree with TRBD1. The CDR3 has 15 amino acids. Germline values: CDR1 SGHKS, CDR2 YYEKEE (reference sequence). The CDR3 region is CVSSPGQAWVTEAFF. As DNA, the CDR3 is TGTGTCAGCAGCCCCGGACAGGCTTGGGTCACTGAAGCTTTCTTT.

This clonotype appeared many times. In DNA, the CDR3 is TGCAGTGCTAGAGGCGGCAGCGCCAAGAACACTGAAGCTTTCTTT. Translated, it gives CSARGGSAKNTEAFF. This chain connects TRBV20-1 to TRBJ1-1; D is unresolved. V lost 1 base and J 1 base, leaving 13 bases between the germline ends. The CDR3 has 15 residues. Germline CDR1 is DFQATT and CDR2 is SNEGSKA (reference sequence).

This clonotype was counted at least ten times. The chain is built from TRBV6-6 and TRBJ2-3; perhaps TRBD2 as D (7 bases). CDR1 and CDR2 from the germline V gene are MNHNY and SVGAGI (reference sequence). The V and J ends lost 11 bases and 6 bases respectively, with 21 bases between them. This CDR3 region has 14 residues. This CDR3 reads CAAGPGGVGDTQYF. The CDR3 nucleotides are TGTGCCGCTGGGCCGGGGGGCGTGGGGGATACGCAGTATTTT.

This clonotype was detected ten times or more. This rearrangement joins TRBV10-2 to TRBJ1-2; D is perhaps TRBD1 (5 bases). CDR3 length: 14 residues. Between the trimmed V and J ends, which lost 4 bases and 8 bases, there was a span of 17 bases. Germline V gives CDR1 WSHSY, CDR2 SAAADI. The CDR3 is CASSGSRVKYGYTF. The CDR3 DNA sequence: TGCGCCAGCAGTGGATCCAGGGTTAAATACGGCTACACCTTC.

This clonotype was picked up many times. The chain employs TRBV2 and TRBJ1-1; no reliable D call. CDR3 length: 11 residues. The germline gives CDR1 SNHLY, CDR2 FYNNEI. Trimming took off 6 bases at V and 4 bases at J, with 6 bases between the two ends. CDR3 nucleotide sequence: TGTGCCAGCAGCTGGAGCACTGAAGCTTTCTTT. This sequence encodes CASSWSTEAFF.

This clonotype has ten or more counts. The chain couples TRBV5-1 to TRBJ1-2, with unresolved D. The V and J ends lost 3 bases and 4 bases respectively, with 10 bases between them. CDR3 length: 13 amino acids. Per the germline V gene, CDR1 is SGHRS and CDR2 is YFSETQ. This CDR3 reads CASSSGNPYGYTF. CDR3 coding DNA: TGCGCCAGCAGCTCCGGGAACCCCTATGGCTACACCTTC.

This clonotype was recorded at least ten times. The chain combines TRBV11-1 with TRBJ2-7, with TRBD2 identical over 9 bases. The V gene's germline CDR1 is SGHAT and CDR2 FQDESV (reference sequence). The CDR3 loop spans 13 amino acids. The junction had 2 bases not matched to a gene; V was cut back by 4 bases and J by 4 bases. In DNA form, the CDR3 reads TGTGCCAGCAGCTGGACTAGCGATTACGAGCAGTACTTC. It encodes CASSWTSDYEQYF.